The rows below give T cell receptor beta chains drawn from one sample of a study of radiation and T cells in renal cell carcinoma. TCRdb keeps only in-frame clones here, not all; method: immunoSEQ multiplex PCR. Of some 80,000 clones in the sample, roughly 85% are singletons; the top ten hold around 21%. Sequences were derived from blood, sampled from a patient whose treatment included radiotherapy and nephrectomy. These TCRs come from a woman aged 45-65 years with renal cell carcinoma. The CDR3 runs from the conserved cysteine through the conserved F or W. The D gene is left open where the match is weak. Rows give clone size only sometimes, using once, few, many, or a class for an expanded clone.

D,J,size,V,DNA,CDR3
.,TRBJ2-2,.,TRBV19,TGTGCCAGTAGTATTCCCTCGAACACCGGGGAGCTGTTTTTT,CASSIPSNTGELFF
.,TRBJ1-3,.,TRBV5-1,TGCGCCAGCAGCTTGCAAAGTCTCTCTGGAAACACCATATATTTT,CASSLQSLSGNTIYF
TRBD1,TRBJ1-2,.,TRBV19,TGTGCCAGTAGTACACCTCGACAGGGGGCGGCCTATGGCTACACCTTC,CASSTPRQGAAYGYTF
.,TRBJ1-1,.,TRBV19,TGTGCCAGTACCCATACATGGGGTAGCACTGAAGCTTTCTTT,CASTHTWGSTEAFF
.,TRBJ2-2,.,TRBV19,TGTGCCAGTAGTATCGAGGGTCCTTCCGGGGAGCTGTTTTTT,CASSIEGPSGELFF
.,TRBJ2-2,.,TRBV18,TGTGCCAGCTCACCACGAAGGGGAGAGAACACCGGGGAGCTGTTTTTT,CASSPRRGENTGELFF
.,TRBJ1-6,once,TRBV30,TGTGCCTGGAGTGTTACCTGGGACGCCAGGACAAGCTCCTATAATTCACCCCTCCACTTT,CAWSVTWDARTSSYNSPLHF
.,TRBJ2-1,.,TRBV7-2,TGTGCCAGCAGACAGGGACCGAACAATGAGCAGTTCTTC,CASRQGPNNEQFF
TRBD1,TRBJ2-1,.,TRBV5-1,TGCGCCAGCAGCTTGGGGTCCGTGGGGGACAGGGGAGGCAATGAGCAGTTCTTC,CASSLGSVGDRGGNEQFF
.,TRBJ2-7,.,TRBV5-1,TGCGCCAGCAGCGAAGGACAGAAGGAGTACTTC,CASSEGQKEYF
.,TRBJ2-5,.,TRBV7-2,TGTGCCAGCAGCACACGTCGTACTGCCCAAAAGGGGACCCAGTACTTC,CASSTRRTAQKGTQYF
.,TRBJ2-7,.,TRBV5-4,TGTGCCAGCAGCTCCCTAGCAAGTCTCATCTACGAGCAGTACTTC,CASSSLASLIYEQYF
.,TRBJ1-5,.,TRBV7-3,TGTGCCAGCAGCTTAACGGGGGGATCAAATCAGCCCCAGCATTTT,CASSLTGGSNQPQHF
TRBD2,TRBJ2-3,.,TRBV5-6,TGTGCCAGCAGCTTCCGGGAGGGCCTAGGAGATACGCAGTATTTT,CASSFREGLGDTQYF
TRBD2,TRBJ2-1,once,TRBV27,TGTGCCAGCATTATTTACGGGGGGTCCTACAATGAGCAGTTCTTC,CASIIYGGSYNEQFF
.,TRBJ1-2,.,TRBV19,TGTGCCAGTAGTATTGTGGGTCCACAGGCGGAGAGGTATGGCTACACCTTC,CASSIVGPQAERYGYTF
.,TRBJ1-5,.,TRBV6-1,TGTGCCAGCAGTATGCAGACCAGCAATCAGCCCCAGCATTTT,CASSMQTSNQPQHF
.,TRBJ2-1,.,TRBV5-1,TGCGCCAGCAGCTTGGCCGGTGCCTACAATGAGCAGTTCTTC,CASSLAGAYNEQFF
.,TRBJ2-5,.,TRBV7-9,TGTGCCAGCAGCCCAAAGCAAGAGACCCAGTACTTC,CASSPKQETQYF
.,TRBJ1-6,once,TRBV28,TGTGCCAGCAGTTTCATGGACACCCTGCCACCCCTCCACTTT,CASSFMDTLPPLHF
.,TRBJ2-3,.,TRBV27,TGTGCCAGCAGCCAGTGGGGGGCTCCCACAGATACGCAGTATTTT,CASSQWGAPTDTQYF
TRBD2,TRBJ2-2,.,TRBV7-9,TGTGCCAGCAGCCCCGGGGGGGACACCGGGGAGCTGTTTTTT,CASSPGGDTGELFF